The T cell receptor (beta chain) under discussion was sequenced for a study of glioma-infiltrating T cells after dendritic cell vaccination. Data came from immunoSEQ multiplex PCR; TCRdb stores just in-frame clones and leaves some out. The data show tens of thousands of clones, about 85% seen once. Between the trimmed V and J ends, which lost 4 bases and 5 bases, there was a span of 9 bases. The CDR3 is 13 residues long. CDR1 and CDR2 (germline): LNHDA, SQIVND (reference sequence). The TCR was taken from a human donor with glioblastoma. The sequencing here drew on blood, taken before dendritic cell vaccination. V gene TRBV19 combines with J gene TRBJ1-5; D may be TRBD1 (6 bases). CDR3 sequence: CASSTGVYQPQHF. CDR3 DNA: TGTGCCAGTAGTACAGGGGTATATCAGCCCCAGCATTTT.